These 10 T cell receptor beta chains came from one sample sequenced in a study of shared clonotypes between healthy human individuals. The protocol was immunoSEQ multiplex PCR, while the TCRdb copy is restricted to in-frame clones and leaves out a portion. The sample includes hundreds of thousands of clones, roughly 70% of them seen just once. Sequenced input: memory CD4+ T cells sorted from blood. Noted subset: CD45RA-negative fraction. These receptors all stem from a woman in her thirties in good health.

V is TRBV7-9 and J is TRBJ2-5, with a tentative D call TRBD2 (6 bases). V dropped 7 bases and J dropped 4 bases, with 13 bases sitting between them. Germline V CDR1 and CDR2: SEHNR, FQNEAQ (reference sequence). The CDR3 totals 13 residues. This CDR3 reads CASNVGGSETQYF. In nucleotides, the CDR3 is TGTGCCAGCAACGTCGGGGGATCAGAGACCCAGTACTTC.

This clone was seen more than once but under ten times. This chain links TRBV7-2 with TRBJ2-7; TRBD2 matches at 7 bases. The CDR3 runs to 15 residues. J lost 6 bases, V lost 2 bases, and 10 bases had no gene match. Germline V gene lookup returns CDR1 SGHTA and CDR2 FQGNSA. CDR3 amino acids: CASSLWGGAGGEQYF. In DNA, the CDR3 is TGTGCCAGCAGCTTATGGGGAGGGGCCGGTGGCGAGCAGTACTTC.

The V call is TRBV14, the J call TRBJ1-2; no clear D. This CDR3 has 12 amino acids. The V end was cut by 3 bases, the J end by 3 bases, with 5 bases between. The V gene's germline CDR1 is SGHDN and CDR2 FVKESK. CDR3: CASSQNHYGYTF. CDR3 bases: TGTGCCAGCAGCCAGAATCACTATGGCTACACCTTC.

The CDR3 DNA follows: TGTGCCACCAGCATAAGGGACAGGGACTCCTACGAGCAGTACTTC. This sequence encodes CATSIRDRDSYEQYF. The V gene is TRBV15, the J gene TRBJ2-7, with 9 bases aligning to TRBD1. The ends lost 4 bases at V and 0 bases at J; junction bases unmatched: 4. This CDR3 region has 15 residues. Germline assignment: CDR1 LNHNV and CDR2 YYDKDF (reference sequence).

The V call is TRBV27, the J call TRBJ1-2; D is unclear. The germline gives CDR1 MNHEY, CDR2 SMNVEV (reference sequence). CDR3 length: 14 amino acids. Trimming shortened V by 3 bases and J by 0 bases, and 8 bases separated the two germline ends. The CDR3 DNA reads as TGTGCCAGCAGTTTGGGCGGTTCTAACTATGGCTACACCTTC. Translated: CASSLGGSNYGYTF.

In DNA form, the CDR3 reads TGCGCCAGCAGCCCCGGCGACGGGAACACTGAAGCTTTCTTT. This codes for CASSPGDGNTEAFF. The gene calls are TRBV5-1 and TRBJ1-1; D remains unclear. The V end was cut by 4 bases, the J end by 1 base, with 11 bases between. The CDR3 runs 14 residues. Germline V gene lookup returns CDR1 SGHRS and CDR2 YFSETQ.

V usage is TRBV11-2 and J usage is TRBJ2-2; the D gene could be TRBD1 or TRBD2 (5 bases each). Trimming pared 1 base from V and 4 bases from J, leaving 16 bases between. The CDR3 extends over 17 amino acids. The V gene's germline CDR1 is SGHAT and CDR2 FQNNGV. CDR3 protein: CASSLVSGTSSTGELFF. The CDR3 nucleotides read TGTGCCAGCAGCTTAGTATCAGGGACGTCATCCACCGGGGAGCTGTTTTTT.

The chain joins TRBV27 to TRBJ2-3; possible D gene TRBD1, 5 bases. There are 16 residues in the CDR3. Germline CDR1 reads MNHEY; CDR2 reads SMNVEV (reference sequence). Trimming cost V 2 bases and J 0 bases, with 12 bases left between them. As DNA, the CDR3 is TGTGCCAGCAGTTTAAGGCAGGGATTTAGCACAGATACGCAGTATTTT. This translates into CASSLRQGFSTDTQYF.

The genes are TRBV18 and TRBJ2-5; D is possibly TRBD1 (5 bases). V shed 4 bases and J shed 4 bases, with 7 bases lying between them. The CDR3 is made up of 12 amino acids. From germline, CDR1 is KGHSH and CDR2 LQKENI. CDR3 DNA: TGTGCCAGCTCACGTCAGGGAGAGACCCAGTACTTC. It codes for CASSRQGETQYF. Variable domain in full (rest from reference TRBV18 and TRBJ2-5): NAGVMQNPRHLVRRRGQEARLRCSPMKGHSHVYWYRQLPEEGLKFMVYLQKENIIDESGMPKERFSAEFPKEGPSILRIQQVVRGDSAAYFCASSRQGETQYFGPGTRLLVL.

The chain employs TRBV6-1 and TRBJ1-5; D gene unclear. This CDR3 has 13 residues. The germline V gene encodes CDR1 MNHNS and CDR2 SASEGT. V lost 8 bases and J lost 4, with 12 bases in between. CDR3 amino acids: CASRGRENQPQHF. The CDR3 coding sequence is TGTGCCAGCCGGGGTCGGGAAAATCAGCCCCAGCATTTT.